This T cell receptor (beta chain) is drawn from a study of read filtering for tumor transcriptome and immune sequencing. Study overall: DNase treatment preceded whole-transcriptome library preparation.

This clonotype appeared many times. This CDR3 is 15 amino acids long. The J segment lost 5 bases and the V segment lost 4 bases, leaving 8 bases of the junction unmatched. The library was built from roughly 400 ng RNA with molecular barcoded adaptors for alpha/delta and beta/gamma chains. In TCRdb, the reads were re-called with MiXCR into one record per CDR3 protein. The table has 130,000 or so distinct CDR3 sequences, roughly 13% seen once. The rearrangement joins TRBV12-3 or TRBV12-4 to TRBJ2-3, with TRBD1 matching over 8 bases. This TCR was recovered from a donor at least 40 years old with multiple myeloma. Sequences were obtained from a population of CD138-negative cells sorted from bone marrow. The CDR3 here is CASSYRRGQGDTQYF. The CDR3 DNA follows: TGTGCCAGCAGTTACCGCAGGGGGCAGGGAGATACGCAGTATTTT.